The rows below give T cell receptor beta chains drawn from one sample of a study of OX40 agonist ivuxolimab in advanced cancers. This table comes from immunoSEQ multiplex PCR, and its TCRdb copy is limited to in-frame clones, with some not included. Of roughly 58,000 clones in the sample, approximately 86% are singletons; the top ten hold around 0.73%. Material: CD4+ or CD8+ T cells sorted from blood, obtained in a trial of the OX40 agonist ivuxolimab. Receptor source: an adult with an advanced solid tumor such as melanoma, head and neck, liver or kidney cancer. Both conserved end residues are part of each CDR3. A D gene is named only where the DNA matches it firmly. Expanded clones get a size class; other rows say once, few or many, or leave the size out.

CDR3 protein,CDR3 DNA,V gene,CDR3 length,D gene,J gene,clone size
CAWGRTDRAADTQYF,TGTGCCTGGGGAAGGACTGACAGGGCGGCAGATACGCAGTATTTT,TRBV30,15,TRBD1,TRBJ2-3,.
CASSSSALTSGSYEQYF,TGTGCCAGCAGCTCCTCGGCCCTGACTAGCGGGAGTTACGAGCAGTACTTC,TRBV11-1,17,TRBD2,TRBJ2-7,.
CASRDRGGADTQYF,TGTGCCAGTAGGGACAGGGGGGGGGCAGATACGCAGTATTTT,TRBV19,14,TRBD1,TRBJ2-3,.
CASSDRQGRGQPQHF,TGTGCCAGCAGTGACCGACAGGGCCGAGGCCAGCCCCAGCATTTT,TRBV6-1,15,TRBD1,TRBJ1-5,.
CASSLGLAGGSGANVLTF,TGTGCCAGCAGCCTAGGACTAGCGGGAGGCTCTGGGGCCAACGTCCTGACTTTC,TRBV5-4,18,TRBD2,TRBJ2-6,.
CASSKLGLAGSRTDTQYF,TGTGCCAGTAGTAAGCTGGGACTAGCGGGGAGTCGCACAGATACGCAGTATTTT,TRBV19,18,TRBD2,TRBJ2-3,.
CASSTHGAEKLFF,TGTGCCAGCAGTACTCACGGGGCTGAAAAACTGTTTTTT,TRBV25-1,13,.,TRBJ1-4,.
CASSLMRNQETQYF,TGTGCCAGCAGCTTAATGCGGAACCAAGAGACCCAGTACTTC,TRBV11-1,14,.,TRBJ2-5,.
CASSSWTGRTDTQYF,TGTGCCAGCAGCTCATGGACAGGGCGCACAGATACGCAGTATTTT,TRBV11-1,15,TRBD1,TRBJ2-3,.
CASSQGTGSSYEQYF,TGCGCCAGCAGCCAGGGGACAGGGTCCAGCTACGAGCAGTACTTC,TRBV4-1,15,TRBD1,TRBJ2-7,.
CASSSFHGFGGELFF,TGTGCCAGCAGCTCTTTCCATGGTTTCGGCGGGGAGCTGTTTTTT,TRBV11-3,15,.,TRBJ2-2,.
CASSLLSGRSYNEQFF,TGCGCCAGCAGCCTCCTTAGCGGGAGATCCTACAATGAGCAGTTCTTC,TRBV5-1,16,TRBD2,TRBJ2-1,.
CASSEGGDKAYEQYF,TGTGCCAGCAGTGAAGGGGGGGACAAAGCCTACGAGCAGTACTTC,TRBV6-1,15,.,TRBJ2-7,.
CASSLNPGGANVLTF,TGTGCCAGCAGCTTAAATCCCGGGGGGGCCAACGTCCTGACTTTC,TRBV7-3,15,.,TRBJ2-6,.
CASSLGPGGAGEQFF,TGTGCCAGCAGCTTAGGGCCAGGGGGGGCTGGTGAGCAGTTCTTC,TRBV7-9,15,.,TRBJ2-1,.
CSANFGIYEQYF,TGCAGCGCAAATTTTGGAATCTACGAGCAGTACTTC,TRBV29-1,12,.,TRBJ2-7,.
CASTVNIGTEAFF,TGTGCCAGCACAGTGAACATCGGGACTGAAGCTTTCTTT,TRBV2,13,.,TRBJ1-1,.
CASSPPGLGTDTQYF,TGTGCCAGCAGCCCGCCGGGACTAGGAACAGATACGCAGTATTTT,TRBV6-5,15,TRBD2,TRBJ2-3,few
CASTRTRQGSAEAFF,TGTGCCAGCACCCGCACTCGACAGGGTTCCGCTGAAGCTTTCTTT,TRBV14,15,TRBD1,TRBJ1-1,.
CATSRDPSAYNSPLHF,TGTGCCACCAGCAGAGATCCCTCGGCTTATAATTCACCCCTCCACTTT,TRBV15,16,.,TRBJ1-6,.
CASIVTGTPAGELFF,TGTGCCAGCATCGTCACAGGGACACCCGCCGGGGAGCTGTTTTTT,TRBV28,15,.,TRBJ2-2,.
CASSGLGTQYF,TGTGCCAGCAGTGGCCTGGGGACCCAGTACTTC,TRBV6-4,11,.,TRBJ2-5,.
CATSRGTGDGQPQHF,TGTGCCACCAGCAGAGGGACGGGGGACGGTCAGCCCCAGCATTTT,TRBV15,15,.,TRBJ1-5,.
CASSVGGLHNYGYTF,TGTGCCAGCAGTGTCGGGGGGCTCCATAACTATGGCTACACCTTC,TRBV25-1,15,.,TRBJ1-2,once
CASSFQPGTPQYF,TGTGCCAGCAGCTTCCAACCCGGGACGCCGCAGTACTTC,TRBV7-8,13,.,TRBJ2-7,.
CASSRTGYQETQYF,TGTGCCAGCAGCCGGACAGGTTACCAAGAGACCCAGTACTTC,TRBV7-9,14,TRBD1,TRBJ2-5,.
CASSYSGQNYGYTF,TGTGCCAGCAGTTACTCCGGACAGAACTATGGCTACACCTTC,TRBV6-5,14,.,TRBJ1-2,.
CASSFIGRGRRNEQFF,TGTGCCAGCAGCTTCATTGGCAGGGGGCGCAGAAATGAGCAGTTCTTC,TRBV7-9,16,TRBD1,TRBJ2-1,.
CASSLDGQGVYEQYF,TGTGCCAGCAGCTTAGACGGCCAGGGAGTCTACGAGCAGTACTTC,TRBV7-2,15,.,TRBJ2-7,.
CASSLEGTLNTEAFF,TGTGCCAGCAGCTTAGAGGGCACGTTGAACACTGAAGCTTTCTTT,TRBV11-2,15,.,TRBJ1-1,.
CASASVAGSYNEQFF,TGTGCCAGCGCCTCGGTTGCGGGTTCCTACAATGAGCAGTTCTTC,TRBV27,15,.,TRBJ2-1,.
CASSLKTGILFDYGYTF,TGTGCCAGCAGCTTAAAGACAGGGATCCTCTTCGACTATGGCTACACCTTC,TRBV11-3,17,TRBD1,TRBJ1-2,.
CASSKWTGDTEAFF,TGTGCCAGTAGTAAATGGACAGGGGACACTGAAGCTTTCTTT,TRBV19,14,TRBD1,TRBJ1-1,.
CASSLLGYSNQPQHF,TGCGCCAGCAGCTTGCTCGGCTATAGCAATCAGCCCCAGCATTTT,TRBV5-1,15,.,TRBJ1-5,.
CASSVDPSRNTEAFF,TGTGCCAGCAGCGTAGACCCGAGCCGGAACACTGAAGCTTTCTTT,TRBV9,15,.,TRBJ1-1,.
CASSSYTGPDYEQYF,TGTGCCAGCAGTTCATACACCGGGCCGGACTACGAGCAGTACTTC,TRBV27,15,.,TRBJ2-7,.
CASRQASGSTPYEQYF,TGCGCCAGCAGGCAAGCTAGCGGGAGTACCCCCTACGAGCAGTACTTC,TRBV5-1,16,TRBD2,TRBJ2-7,few
CASSLGRADEQFF,TGTGCCAGCTCACTAGGAAGGGCGGATGAGCAGTTCTTC,TRBV18,13,.,TRBJ2-1,.
CASRPRTGDIQYF,TGTGCCAGCAGACCTCGGACCGGAGACATTCAGTACTTC,TRBV6-5,13,.,TRBJ2-4,.
CASRRAPGSGANVLTF,TGTGCCAGCAGACGGGCCCCCGGTTCTGGGGCCAACGTCCTGACTTTC,TRBV5-8,16,.,TRBJ2-6,.
CASSPERANDNEQFF,TGTGCCAGCAGCCCTGAGCGGGCGAACGACAATGAGCAGTTCTTC,TRBV7-8,15,.,TRBJ2-1,once
CASSLRGANYGYTF,TGTGCCAGCAGTTTAAGGGGAGCTAACTATGGCTACACCTTC,TRBV27,14,.,TRBJ1-2,.
CASSLDMSEQFF,TGTGCCAGCAGCTTAGATATGAGTGAGCAGTTCTTC,TRBV11-3,12,.,TRBJ2-1,.
CSVGSGQETQYF,TGCAGCGTTGGTAGCGGGCAAGAGACCCAGTACTTC,TRBV29-1,12,TRBD2,TRBJ2-5,.
CASSEGSLPTEAFF,TGTGCCAGCAGTGAAGGGTCACTCCCCACTGAAGCTTTCTTT,TRBV6-1,14,.,TRBJ1-1,.
CASSLAGTGGRTEAFF,TGCGCCAGCAGCTTGGCCGGGACAGGGGGTCGGACTGAAGCTTTCTTT,TRBV5-1,16,TRBD1,TRBJ1-1,.
CASSLDSTPKKYF,TGTGCCAGCAGCTTAGACTCAACCCCGAAGAAGTACTTC,TRBV7-9,13,.,TRBJ2-5,.
CASSLGGGLAGAPNTDTQYF,TGCGCCAGCAGCTTGGGAGGAGGGCTAGCGGGAGCCCCAAACACAGATACGCAGTATTTT,TRBV4-3,20,TRBD2,TRBJ2-3,.
CASSERKDYKETQYF,TGTGCCAGCAGCGAAAGGAAGGACTATAAAGAGACCCAGTACTTC,TRBV7-2,15,.,TRBJ2-5,.
CASSFGGQNTYNEQFF,TGTGCCAGCAGTTTCGGGGGGCAAAACACCTACAATGAGCAGTTCTTC,TRBV28,16,.,TRBJ2-1,.
CASSLDAAGGRELFF,TGTGCCAGCAGCTTAGATGCGGCGGGAGGGCGAGAGCTGTTTTTT,TRBV11-3,15,TRBD2,TRBJ2-2,once
CASSQVSPSRGEQFF,TGCGCCAGCAGCCAAGTATCCCCCTCCCGAGGCGAGCAGTTCTTC,TRBV4-3,15,.,TRBJ2-1,once
CASRLDRGRKEKLFF,TGTGCCAGCAGGCTCGACAGGGGGCGGAAGGAAAAACTGTTTTTT,TRBV7-8,15,TRBD1,TRBJ1-4,.
CASSLGTSGSGETQYF,TGTGCCAGCAGCTTAGGGACTAGCGGGAGTGGAGAGACCCAGTACTTC,TRBV7-2,16,TRBD2,TRBJ2-5,.
CAWSGGPQNYGYTF,TGTGCCTGGAGTGGCGGCCCTCAGAACTATGGCTACACCTTC,TRBV30,14,.,TRBJ1-2,.
CASSLRRDRGDMNTEAFF,TGTGCCAGCAGCTTGAGGCGGGACAGGGGCGACATGAACACTGAAGCTTTCTTT,TRBV5-5,18,TRBD1,TRBJ1-1,.
CASSEGGQGAEKLFF,TGTGCCAGCAGTGAAGGTGGACAGGGGGCGGAAAAACTGTTTTTT,TRBV2,15,TRBD1,TRBJ1-4,.